The 29 T cell receptor beta chains below come from one sample, sequenced in a study of blood T cell repertoires in COVID-19. TCRdb's copy holds only in-frame clones and misses some; the assay was immunoSEQ multiplex PCR. The sample has fewer than 100,000 clones; around 87% are singletons. The sequenced sample was peripheral blood. Every receptor here comes from a woman over 75 with acute or convalescent COVID-19.

The rearrangement links TRBV5-4 to TRBJ2-7; TRBD1 aligns across 8 bases. Germline V gives CDR1 SGHNT, CDR2 YYREEE (reference sequence). The CDR3 is 16 amino acids. The V segment lost 4 bases and the J segment 6 bases; nucleotides outside the gene matches: 15. In DNA, the CDR3 is TGTGCCAGCAGCCAGGGACAGGTTGGGGTCGTTGGCGAGCAGTACTTC. It is translated as CASSQGQVGVVGEQYF.

The rearrangement links TRBV18 to TRBJ1-2; 10 nucleotides line up with TRBD1. The germline V gene has CDR1 KGHSH and CDR2 LQKENI. The ends lost 2 bases at V and 8 bases at J; junction bases unmatched: 5. This CDR3 spans 14 amino acids. CDR3 region: CASSPAGTGEGYTF. In nucleotides, the CDR3 is TGTGCCAGCTCACCAGCAGGGACAGGGGAAGGCTACACCTTC. The full variable domain, in which reference TRBV18 and TRBJ1-2 provide the parts outside the CDR3, is NAGVMQNPRHLVRRRGQEARLRCSPMKGHSHVYWYRQLPEEGLKFMVYLQKENIIDESGMPKERFSAEFPKEGPSILRIQQVVRGDSAAYFCASSPAGTGEGYTFGSGTRLTVV.

The chain carries TRBV7-9 and TRBJ2-4, with D hard to call. The CDR3 runs to 16 residues. In germline, CDR1 is SEHNR, CDR2 FQNEAQ (reference sequence). The V gene lost 7 bases and the J gene lost 5 bases, with 21 bases spanning the gap. The CDR3: CASTRLRPGWQNIQYF. The CDR3 coding sequence is TGTGCCAGCACCCGATTGAGACCCGGGTGGCAAAACATTCAGTACTTC.

The chain employs TRBV11-1 and TRBJ1-5, with 8 nucleotides matching TRBD1. J was trimmed by 5 bases and V by 6 bases; bases with no gene match: 6. The CDR3 covers 14 residues. Germline-derived CDR1 and CDR2 are SGHAT and FQDESV (reference sequence). Written as DNA, the CDR3 is TGTGCCAGCAGTTTGGACAGGGATTATCAGCCCCAGCATTTT. Protein sequence: CASSLDRDYQPQHF.

This chain links TRBV4-1 with TRBJ2-7; 8 bases map to TRBD1. This CDR3 contains 15 residues. With V trimmed by 5 bases and J by 4 bases, 10 bases remained unmatched. Germline V gene lookup returns CDR1 MGHRA and CDR2 YSYEKL. As DNA, the CDR3 is TGCGCCAGCAGCGGGGGGACAGGTGTGGGGTACGAGCAGTACTTC. As protein: CASSGGTGVGYEQYF.

V usage is TRBV7-2 and J usage is TRBJ2-7, with 11 bases identical to TRBD1. From germline, CDR1 is SGHTA and CDR2 FQGNSA. With V trimmed by 0 bases and J by 3 bases, 10 bases remained unmatched. This CDR3 has 18 residues. The CDR3 DNA reads TGTGCCAGCAGCTTAGCCGGGGGGACAGGGGGTCGAGTCTACGAGCAGTACTTC. Its translation is CASSLAGGTGGRVYEQYF.

The chain has TRBV11-2 and TRBJ1-1, with a possible D match to TRBD1 (6 bases). V was trimmed by 1 base and J by 4 bases, leaving 10 bases between them. Germline lookup yields CDR1 SGHAT and CDR2 FQNNGV. The CDR3 extends over 14 amino acids. The CDR3 protein is CASSLAGDGTEAFF. DNA of the CDR3: TGTGCCAGCAGCTTAGCAGGGGATGGCACTGAAGCTTTCTTT.

CDR3 nucleotides: TGTGCCAGCAGCTTAGCTGGAGGTTCGCAGTTCTTC. It encodes CASSLAGGSQFF. This chain connects TRBV7-6 to TRBJ2-1; tentative D call: TRBD2 (5 bases). V was shortened by 0 bases and J by 12 bases, with 9 bases between the two germline ends. Germline V gives CDR1 SGHVS, CDR2 FNYEAQ. CDR3 length: 12 amino acids.

This chain joins TRBV5-1 and TRBJ2-3; no definite D call. This CDR3 comprises 16 residues. Germline CDR1 and CDR2: SGHRS and YFSETQ. Trimming cost V 4 bases and J 0 bases, with 15 bases left between them. CDR3 sequence (DNA): TGCGCCAGCAGCCTATTGCCGGGTGGGAGCACAGATACGCAGTATTTT. As protein: CASSLLPGGSTDTQYF.

V gene TRBV6-1 combines with J gene TRBJ1-1, with 11 nucleotides matching TRBD1. V dropped 4 bases and J dropped 6; count of bases not matched to a gene: 10. This CDR3 spans 16 amino acids. Looked up from germline, CDR1 is MNHNS and CDR2 is SASEGT. For the CDR3, the DNA is TGTGCCAGCAGTGGGAGGGACAGGGGGACGAGGGCTGAAGCTTTCTTT. Translation: CASSGRDRGTRAEAFF.

The gene calls are TRBV7-8 and TRBJ1-4; D is perhaps TRBD1 (6 bases). CDR3 length equals 17 residues. Trimming cost V 5 bases and J 6 bases, with 22 bases left between them. Germline V lookup: CDR1 SGHVS, CDR2 FQNEAQ. The CDR3 DNA is TGTGCCAGCAGCACACTAAAAGACAGGTCCTGGGATGAAAAACTGTTTTTT. Protein product: CASSTLKDRSWDEKLFF.

This chain connects TRBV7-2 to TRBJ1-6; no definite D call. The germline V gene encodes CDR1 SGHTA and CDR2 FQGNSA. V lost 5 bases and J lost 6, with 11 bases in between. CDR3 length: 14 residues. CDR3 bases: TGTGCCAGCAGCCTCTCATGGGCTAATTCACCCCTCCACTTT. It specifies CASSLSWANSPLHF.

This clone was seen a single time. The J gene is TRBJ1-1, the V gene TRBV27; D might be TRBD1 (6 bases). This CDR3 is built from 18 residues. Trimming took 2 bases from V and 1 from J, leaving 20 bases between them. Germline CDR1 is MNHEY and CDR2 is SMNVEV (reference sequence). This chain's CDR3 is CASSLKSGGLGGNTEAFF. The CDR3, as DNA: TGTGCCAGCAGTTTAAAGTCCGGGGGGCTGGGGGGGAACACTGAAGCTTTCTTT.

The genes are TRBV7-8 and TRBJ1-1, with no clear D. From germline, CDR1 is SGHVS and CDR2 FQNEAQ. V was shortened by 4 bases and J by 4 bases, with 10 bases between the two germline ends. The CDR3 has 13 amino acids. In DNA, the CDR3 is TGTGCCAGCAGCTCCCGGCGGGTCACTGAAGCTTTCTTT. This sequence encodes CASSSRRVTEAFF.

The V gene is TRBV25-1, the J gene TRBJ2-3; TRBD2 matches 14 bases. This CDR3 is 17 amino acids long. CDR1 is MGHDK and CDR2 is SYGVNS in the germline V gene. V gave up 2 bases and J gave up 2 bases; unmatched junction bases: 3. DNA for the CDR3: TGTGCCAGCAGTGAAAGGGGACTAGCGGGGGTCACAGATACGCAGTATTTT. Amino acids: CASSERGLAGVTDTQYF.

V is TRBV5-1 and J is TRBJ1-1; 12 bases are a match to TRBD1. V shed 3 bases and J 1 base; nucleotides not matched to a gene: 13. Germline loops: CDR1 SGHRS, CDR2 YFSETQ. This CDR3 is 19 amino acids long. The CDR3 here is CASSSRVGTGGLRNTEAFF. CDR3 nucleotide sequence: TGCGCCAGCAGCTCCAGAGTCGGGACAGGGGGCTTAAGGAACACTGAAGCTTTCTTT.

This clone was recorded once. The chain uses TRBV19 and TRBJ1-2; D may be TRBD1 (6 bases). V lost 3 bases, J lost 4 bases, and 15 bases lay in between. Germline V gene sequence: CDR1 LNHDA, CDR2 SQIVND (reference sequence). The CDR3 has 15 amino acids. Written as DNA, the CDR3 is TGTGCCAGTAGTATTCTGGGACAAGCCGGCTATGGCTACACCTTC. Translating gives CASSILGQAGYGYTF.

The chain employs TRBV6-4 and TRBJ2-1; 8 bases are shared with TRBD1. The CDR3 length is 16 residues. CDR1 is MRHNA, CDR2 SNTAGT, per germline. Trimming cost V 0 bases and J 9 bases; bases outside gene matches: 10. The CDR3 region is CASSDSFLQGAGEQFF. CDR3 DNA sequence: TGTGCCAGCAGTGACTCTTTTCTCCAGGGGGCTGGTGAGCAGTTCTTC.

V usage is TRBV7-9 and J usage is TRBJ1-4; TRBD1 aligns across 7 bases. The CDR3 totals 14 residues. CDR1 is SEHNR, CDR2 FQNEAQ, per germline (reference sequence). V lost 5 bases and J lost 2; bases outside the gene matches: 2. CDR3 region: CASSQTGTNEKLFF. DNA for the CDR3: TGTGCCAGCAGCCAGACAGGGACTAATGAAAAACTGTTTTTT.

V is TRBV5-1 and J is TRBJ2-7, with D possibly matching TRBD2 (6 bases). Germline assignment: CDR1 SGHRS and CDR2 YFSETQ. CDR3 length: 15 amino acids. Trimming left V 2 bases short and J 0 bases short, with 12 bases between. The CDR3 loop reads CASSLGGAFSYEQYF. CDR3 bases: TGCGCCAGCAGCTTAGGAGGGGCCTTCTCCTACGAGCAGTACTTC.

This clone was seen just once. The CDR3 DNA follows: TGTGCCAGCAGCTTATTAAACGCAGGGGTGGGAAACACCATATATTTT. Protein product: CASSLLNAGVGNTIYF. The chain links TRBV7-8 to TRBJ1-3, with D possibly matching TRBD1 (6 bases). Germline loops: CDR1 SGHVS, CDR2 FQNEAQ. Trimming removed 2 bases from V and 4 bases from J, with 15 bases in between. The length of the CDR3 is 16 residues.

V is TRBV19 and J is TRBJ1-5; D remains unclear. Germline V lookup: CDR1 LNHDA, CDR2 SQIVND (reference sequence). The CDR3 consists of 14 residues. Trimming left V 0 bases short and J 6 bases short, with 9 bases between. The CDR3 here is CASSIEASSQPQHF. The CDR3 DNA is TGTGCCAGTAGTATAGAGGCTAGTAGTCAGCCCCAGCATTTT.

The genes are TRBV19 and TRBJ2-3; a weak D match, TRBD2 (5 bases). This CDR3 spans 14 amino acids. Germline CDR1 is LNHDA and CDR2 is SQIVND (reference sequence). Trimming took off 4 bases at V and 2 bases at J, with 10 bases between the two ends. CDR3 in DNA: TGTGCCAGTAGTACCCCGGGGATCACAGATACGCAGTATTTT. It is translated as CASSTPGITDTQYF.

This clone was seen just once. The chain recombines TRBV6-1 with TRBJ1-2, with TRBD1 matching over 8 bases. V shed 1 base and J 6 bases; nucleotides not matched to a gene: 7. Germline V CDR1 and CDR2: MNHNS, SASEGT. The CDR3 extends over 15 amino acids. The CDR3 DNA reads as TGTGCCAGCAGTGAAGGGGCAGGGGGCAACAATGGCTACACCTTC. Amino acids: CASSEGAGGNNGYTF.

The chain joins TRBV7-8 to TRBJ2-3, with 11 positions matching TRBD2. The CDR3 has 16 amino acids. Looked up from germline, CDR1 is SGHVS and CDR2 is FQNEAQ. V shed 5 bases and J 3 bases; nucleotides not matched to a gene: 7. CDR3 in DNA: TGTGCCAGCAGCGCCCTCCCTAGCGGGAGGACAGATACGCAGTATTTT. This encodes CASSALPSGRTDTQYF.

This clone was picked up one time. Other DNA sequences from this sample encode an identical CDR3 as well. The chain uses TRBV30 and TRBJ1-4, with D perhaps TRBD1 (6 bases). The germline CDR1 and CDR2 sequences are GTSNPN and SVGIG (reference sequence). Trimming cost V 1 base and J 2 bases, with 11 bases left between them. CDR3 size: 15 residues. CDR3 coding DNA: TGTGCCTGGAGTGCGTCAGGGGCCACTAATGAAAAACTGTTTTTT. The encoded protein is CAWSASGATNEKLFF.

The J gene is TRBJ2-5, the V gene TRBV5-1; 12 nucleotides align to TRBD2. This CDR3 has 16 amino acids. V was pared by 4 bases and J by 5 bases, with 9 bases of the junction left unmatched. CDR1 and CDR2 from the germline V gene are SGHRS and YFSETQ. CDR3 coding DNA: TGCGCCAGCAGCGAACTGTCCGGGACTAGCGGGGAGACCCAGTACTTC. Translation: CASSELSGTSGETQYF. Combining the CDR3 with reference TRBV5-1 and TRBJ2-5 gives the whole variable domain KAGVTQTPRYLIKTRGQQVTLSCSPISGHRSVSWYQQTPGQGLQFLFEYFSETQRNKGNFPGRFSGRQFSNSRSEMNVSTLELGDSALYLCASSELSGTSGETQYFGPGTRLLVL.

This chain links TRBV25-1 with TRBJ2-3; TRBD2 aligns across 12 bases. This CDR3 spans 13 amino acids. V shed 6 bases and J 5 bases; nucleotides not matched to a gene: 0. The germline V gene encodes CDR1 MGHDK and CDR2 SYGVNS. In DNA form, the CDR3 reads TGTGCCAGCAGACTAGCGGGAGGAGATACGCAGTATTTT. Amino acid sequence: CASRLAGGDTQYF.

As concerns this clone: Other nucleotide sequences in the sample specify the same CDR3. The chain carries TRBV7-2 and TRBJ1-2; 7 bases are shared with TRBD1. Trimming at V came to 5 bases and at J to 5 bases, leaving 2 bases not matched to a gene. The CDR3 loop spans 12 amino acids. The V gene's germline CDR1 is SGHTA and CDR2 FQGNSA. CDR3 amino acids: CASSPQGYGYTF. For the CDR3, the DNA is TGTGCCAGCAGCCCACAGGGGTATGGCTACACCTTC. Supplemented by reference TRBV7-2 and TRBJ1-2, the full variable domain reads GAGVSQSPSNKVTEKGKDVELRCDPISGHTALYWYRQSLGQGLEFLIYFQGNSAPDKSGLPSDRFSAERTGGSVSTLTIQRTQQEDSAVYLCASSPQGYGYTFGSGTRLTVV.